Below, one T cell receptor beta chain is given with its context. After removal of 3 bases from V and 3 bases from J, the junction contained 11 bases not matched to a gene. The CDR3 has 17 amino acids. CDR1 KGHSH and CDR2 LQKENI come from the germline V gene. Sequenced by immunoSEQ multiplex PCR; TCRdb stores in-frame clones only, minus some. The sample has around 150,000 clones, 76% seen once. These data come from a study of blood T cell repertoires in COVID-19. The TCR originated in a woman of 80 years or more with active or convalescent COVID-19. J is TRBJ1-3 and V is TRBV18; 7 bases line up with TRBD1. Sequenced: peripheral blood. CDR3 sequence: CASSPRQGEMYGNTIYF. CDR3 nucleotides: TGTGCCAGCTCACCCCGACAGGGTGAAATGTATGGAAACACCATATATTTT.